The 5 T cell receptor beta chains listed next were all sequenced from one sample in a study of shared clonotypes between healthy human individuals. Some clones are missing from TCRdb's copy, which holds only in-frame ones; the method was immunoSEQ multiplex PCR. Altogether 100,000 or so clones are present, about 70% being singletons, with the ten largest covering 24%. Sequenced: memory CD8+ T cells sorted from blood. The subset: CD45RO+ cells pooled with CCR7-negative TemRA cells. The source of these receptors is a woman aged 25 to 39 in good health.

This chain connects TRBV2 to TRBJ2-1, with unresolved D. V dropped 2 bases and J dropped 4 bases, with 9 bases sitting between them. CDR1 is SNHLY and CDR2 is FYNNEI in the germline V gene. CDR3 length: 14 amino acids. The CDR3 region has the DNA TGTGCCAGCAGTGAAAGTAAGGGATACAATGAGCAGTTCTTC. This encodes CASSESKGYNEQFF.

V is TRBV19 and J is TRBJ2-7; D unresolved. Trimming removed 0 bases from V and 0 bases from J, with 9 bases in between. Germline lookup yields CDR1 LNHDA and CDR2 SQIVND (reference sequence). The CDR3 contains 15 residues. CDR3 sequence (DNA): TGTGCCAGTAGTATAGATCTAACGGCCTCCTACGAGCAGTACTTC. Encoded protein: CASSIDLTASYEQYF.

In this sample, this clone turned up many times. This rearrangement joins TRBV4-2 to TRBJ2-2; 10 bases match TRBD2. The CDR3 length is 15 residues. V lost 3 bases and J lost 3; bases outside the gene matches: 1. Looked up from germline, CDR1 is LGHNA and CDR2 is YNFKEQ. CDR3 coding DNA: TGTGCCAGCAGCCACCTAGCGGGAGACACCGGGGAGCTGTTTTTT. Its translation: CASSHLAGDTGELFF.

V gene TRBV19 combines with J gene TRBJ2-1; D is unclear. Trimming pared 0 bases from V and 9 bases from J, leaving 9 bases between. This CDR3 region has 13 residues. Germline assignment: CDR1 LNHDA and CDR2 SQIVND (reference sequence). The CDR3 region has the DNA TGTGCCAGTAGTATAGATCCAAGGGTTGAGCAGTTCTTC. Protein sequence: CASSIDPRVEQFF. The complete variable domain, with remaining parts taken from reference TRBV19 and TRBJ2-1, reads DGGITQSPKYLFRKEGQNVTLSCEQNLNHDAMYWYRQDPGQGLRLIYYSQIVNDFQKGDIAEGYSVSREKKESFPLTVTSAQKNPTAFYLCASSIDPRVEQFFGPGTRLTVL.

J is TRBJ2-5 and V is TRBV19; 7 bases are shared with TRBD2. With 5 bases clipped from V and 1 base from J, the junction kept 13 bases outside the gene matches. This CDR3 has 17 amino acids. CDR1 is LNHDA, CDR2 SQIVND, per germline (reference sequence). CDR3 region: CASSLATSETSQETQYF. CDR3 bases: TGTGCCAGTAGTCTAGCAACTAGCGAGACTTCCCAAGAGACCCAGTACTTC.